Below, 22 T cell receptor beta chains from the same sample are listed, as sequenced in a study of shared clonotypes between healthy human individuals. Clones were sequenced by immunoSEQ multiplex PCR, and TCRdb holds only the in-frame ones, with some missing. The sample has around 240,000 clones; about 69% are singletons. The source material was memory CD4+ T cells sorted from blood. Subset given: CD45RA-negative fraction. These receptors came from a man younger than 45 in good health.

The CDR3 loop reads CASSIGGRGSQPQHF. CDR3 DNA sequence: TGTGCCAGTAGTATAGGGGGCAGGGGGAGTCAGCCCCAGCATTTT. The chain has TRBV19 and TRBJ1-5, with 7 bases aligning to TRBD1. Looked up from germline, CDR1 is LNHDA and CDR2 is SQIVND (reference sequence). This CDR3 contains 15 residues. Losses at the gene ends were 1 base for V and 6 bases for J; bases not matched to a gene: 6.

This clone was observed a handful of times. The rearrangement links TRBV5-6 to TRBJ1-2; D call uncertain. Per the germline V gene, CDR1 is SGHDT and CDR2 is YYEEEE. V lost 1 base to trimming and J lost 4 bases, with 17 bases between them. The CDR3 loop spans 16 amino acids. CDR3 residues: CASSLLTPGAGYGYTF. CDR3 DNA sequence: TGTGCCAGCAGCTTGCTAACTCCGGGAGCCGGCTATGGCTACACCTTC. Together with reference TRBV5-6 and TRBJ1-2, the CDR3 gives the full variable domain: DAGVTQSPTHLIKTRGQQVTLRCSPKSGHDTVSWYQQALGQGPQFIFQYYEEEERQRGNFPDRFSGHQFPNYSSELNVNALLLGDSALYLCASSLLTPGAGYGYTFGSGTRLTVV.

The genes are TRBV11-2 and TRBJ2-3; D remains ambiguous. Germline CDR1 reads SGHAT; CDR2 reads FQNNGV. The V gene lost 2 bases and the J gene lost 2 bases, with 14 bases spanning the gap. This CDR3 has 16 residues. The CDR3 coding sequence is TGTGCCAGCAGCTTAACGTCGGTGCCTAACACAGATACGCAGTATTTT. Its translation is CASSLTSVPNTDTQYF. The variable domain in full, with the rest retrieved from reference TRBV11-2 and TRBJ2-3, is EAGVAQSPRYKIIEKRQSVAFWCNPISGHATLYWYQQILGQGPKLLIQFQNNGVVDDSQLPKDRFSAERLKGVDSTLKIQPAKLEDSAVYLCASSLTSVPNTDTQYFGPGTRLTVL.

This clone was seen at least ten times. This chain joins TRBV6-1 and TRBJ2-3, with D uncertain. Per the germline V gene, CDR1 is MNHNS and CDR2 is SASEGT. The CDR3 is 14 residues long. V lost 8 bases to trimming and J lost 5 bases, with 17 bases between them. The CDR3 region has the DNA TGTGCCAGCGGGTCGAGGATCAAGCAAGATACGCAGTATTTT. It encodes CASGSRIKQDTQYF.

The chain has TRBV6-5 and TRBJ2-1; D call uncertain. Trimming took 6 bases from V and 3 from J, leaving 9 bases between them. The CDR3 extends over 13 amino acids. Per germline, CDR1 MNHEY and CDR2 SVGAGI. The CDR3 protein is CASRHDSYNEQFF. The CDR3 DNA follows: TGTGCCAGCAGGCACGATAGCTACAATGAGCAGTTCTTC.

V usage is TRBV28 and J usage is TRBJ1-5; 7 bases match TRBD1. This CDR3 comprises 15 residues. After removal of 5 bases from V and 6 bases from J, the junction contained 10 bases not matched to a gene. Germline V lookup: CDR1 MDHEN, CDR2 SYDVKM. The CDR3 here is CASSPGTATPQPQHF. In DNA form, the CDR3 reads TGTGCCAGCAGTCCCGGGACAGCGACTCCTCAGCCCCAGCATTTT.

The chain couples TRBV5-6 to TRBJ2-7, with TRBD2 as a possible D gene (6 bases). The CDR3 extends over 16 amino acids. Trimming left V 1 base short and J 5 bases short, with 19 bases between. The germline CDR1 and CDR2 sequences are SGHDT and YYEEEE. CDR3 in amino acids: CASSLWGVKFGNEQYF. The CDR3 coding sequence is TGTGCCAGCAGCTTGTGGGGGGTAAAGTTCGGGAACGAGCAGTACTTC.

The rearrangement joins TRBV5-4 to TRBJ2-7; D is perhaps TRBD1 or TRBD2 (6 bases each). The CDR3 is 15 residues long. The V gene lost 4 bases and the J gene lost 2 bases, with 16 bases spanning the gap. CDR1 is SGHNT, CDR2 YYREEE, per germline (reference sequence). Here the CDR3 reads CASSPGARGTYEQYF. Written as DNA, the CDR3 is TGTGCCAGCAGCCCGGGGGCCAGGGGCACCTACGAGCAGTACTTC.

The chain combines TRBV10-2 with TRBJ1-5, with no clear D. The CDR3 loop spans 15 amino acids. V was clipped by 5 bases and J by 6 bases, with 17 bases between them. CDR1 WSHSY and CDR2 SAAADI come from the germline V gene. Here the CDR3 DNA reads TGCGCCAGCAGTCAGGTCGGGGTAGGAGGTCAGCCCCAGCATTTT. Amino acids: CASSQVGVGGQPQHF.

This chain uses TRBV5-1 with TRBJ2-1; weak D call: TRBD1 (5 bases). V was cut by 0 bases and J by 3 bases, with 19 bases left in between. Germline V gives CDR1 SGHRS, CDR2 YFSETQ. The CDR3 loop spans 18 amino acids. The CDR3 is CASSLGLPAGRNYNEQFF. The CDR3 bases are TGCGCCAGCAGCTTGGGTCTTCCGGCAGGGCGGAACTACAATGAGCAGTTCTTC.

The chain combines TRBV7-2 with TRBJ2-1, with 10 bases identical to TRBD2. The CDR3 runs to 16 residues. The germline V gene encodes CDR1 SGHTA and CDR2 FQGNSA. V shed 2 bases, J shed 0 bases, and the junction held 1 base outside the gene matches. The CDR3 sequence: CASSLPSGSSYNEQFF. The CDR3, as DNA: TGTGCCAGCAGCTTACCTAGCGGGAGCTCCTACAATGAGCAGTTCTTC.

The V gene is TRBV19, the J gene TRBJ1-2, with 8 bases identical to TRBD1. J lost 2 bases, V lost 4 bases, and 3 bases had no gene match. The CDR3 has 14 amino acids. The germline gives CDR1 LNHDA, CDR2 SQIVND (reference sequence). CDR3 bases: TGTGCCAGTAGTACCTGGACAGGGAACTATGGCTACACCTTC. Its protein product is CASSTWTGNYGYTF.

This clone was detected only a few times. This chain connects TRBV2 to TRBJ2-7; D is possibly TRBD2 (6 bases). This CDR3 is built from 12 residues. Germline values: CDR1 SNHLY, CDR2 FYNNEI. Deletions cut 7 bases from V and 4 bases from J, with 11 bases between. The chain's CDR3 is CASIQEGYEQYF. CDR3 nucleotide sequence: TGTGCCAGCATTCAGGAGGGGTACGAGCAGTACTTC.

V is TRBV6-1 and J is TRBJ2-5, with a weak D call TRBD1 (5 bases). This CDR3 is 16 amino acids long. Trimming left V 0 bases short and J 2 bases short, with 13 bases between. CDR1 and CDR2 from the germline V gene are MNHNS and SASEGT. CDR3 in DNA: TGTGCCAGCAGTGAAGCGCTTCCAGGGTGGCAAGAGACCCAGTACTTC. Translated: CASSEALPGWQETQYF.

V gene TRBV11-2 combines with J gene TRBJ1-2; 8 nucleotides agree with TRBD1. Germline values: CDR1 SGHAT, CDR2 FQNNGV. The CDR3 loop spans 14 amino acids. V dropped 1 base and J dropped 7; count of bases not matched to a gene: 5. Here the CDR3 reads CASSLGQGLGGYTF. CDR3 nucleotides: TGTGCCAGCAGCTTAGGACAGGGGTTGGGTGGCTACACCTTC.

As DNA, the CDR3 is TGTGCCAGCAGGCCTGGGGTAGGGCCCCAGCATTTT. Amino acid sequence: CASRPGVGPQHF. This chain uses TRBV6-5 with TRBJ1-5; D unresolved. The CDR3 covers 12 residues. V lost 6 bases and J 9 bases, leaving 12 bases between the germline ends. The germline V gene has CDR1 MNHEY and CDR2 SVGAGI.

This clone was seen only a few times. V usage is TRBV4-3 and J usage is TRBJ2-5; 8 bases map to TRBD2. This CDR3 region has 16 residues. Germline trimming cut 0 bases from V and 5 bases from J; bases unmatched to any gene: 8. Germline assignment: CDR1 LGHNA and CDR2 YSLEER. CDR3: CASSQEAFGGEETQYF. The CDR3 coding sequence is TGCGCCAGCAGCCAAGAGGCTTTCGGGGGGGAGGAGACCCAGTACTTC.

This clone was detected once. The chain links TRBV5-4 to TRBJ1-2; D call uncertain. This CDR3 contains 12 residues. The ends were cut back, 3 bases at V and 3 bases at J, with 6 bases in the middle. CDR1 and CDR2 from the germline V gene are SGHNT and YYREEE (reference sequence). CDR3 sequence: CASSSDYYGYTF. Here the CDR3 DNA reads TGTGCCAGCAGCTCCGACTACTATGGCTACACCTTC. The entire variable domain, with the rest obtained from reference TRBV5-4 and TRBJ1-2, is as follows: ETGVTQSPTHLIKTRGQQVTLRCSSQSGHNTVSWYQQALGQGPQFIFQYYREEENGRGNFPPRFSGLQFPNYSSELNVNALELDDSALYLCASSSDYYGYTFGSGTRLTVV.

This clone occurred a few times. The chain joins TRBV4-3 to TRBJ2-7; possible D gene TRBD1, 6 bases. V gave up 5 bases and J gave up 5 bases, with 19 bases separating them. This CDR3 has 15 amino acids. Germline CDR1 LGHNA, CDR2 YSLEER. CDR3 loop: CASSLSPGQRDEQYF. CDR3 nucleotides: TGCGCCAGCAGCTTATCACCGGGACAAAGGGACGAGCAGTACTTC.

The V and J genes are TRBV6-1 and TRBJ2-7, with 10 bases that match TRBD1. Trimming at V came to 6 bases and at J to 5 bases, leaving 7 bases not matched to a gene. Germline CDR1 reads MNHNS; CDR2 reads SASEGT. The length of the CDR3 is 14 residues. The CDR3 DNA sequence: TGTGCCAGCAGAGATCCGACAGGGGGCAACGAGCAGTACTTC. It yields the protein CASRDPTGGNEQYF.

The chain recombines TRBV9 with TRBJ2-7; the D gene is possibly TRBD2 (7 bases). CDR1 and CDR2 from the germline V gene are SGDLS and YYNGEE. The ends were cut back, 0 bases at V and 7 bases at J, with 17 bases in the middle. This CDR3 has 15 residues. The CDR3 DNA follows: TGTGCCAGCAGCGTAGAAGCCATGGGAGGGGGTGAGCAGTACTTC. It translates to CASSVEAMGGGEQYF.

The CDR3 loop reads CASSPNFEQFF. The CDR3 DNA follows: TGTGCCAGCAGCCCCAACTTTGAGCAGTTCTTC. The chain has TRBV7-9 and TRBJ2-1; unclear D gene. This CDR3 region has 11 residues. Trimming pared 5 bases from V and 9 bases from J, leaving 8 bases between. Germline V gene data show CDR1 as SEHNR and CDR2 as FQNEAQ (reference sequence).